This section outlines one T cell receptor beta chain sequence together with its context. It has no known antigen specificity. Qualities for individual bases were not recorded, and no much larger clone is one base off. The patients picked for sequencing were ones in whom flow cytometry had shown an expansion of CD8+CD57+ cells. Severe acquired aplastic anemia was diagnosed in all patients according to International Study of Aplastic Anemia and Agranulocytosis and Camitta criteria. At the time blood was sampled, none of the patients had received any therapy. The study deep-sequenced TCR repertoires of sorted CD4+ and CD8+ blood T cells from severe aplastic anemia patients and healthy subjects. In the USA, patient enrollment took place under clinicaltrials.gov protocols 00001620, 01623167, 00001397, 00071045, 00081523 and 00961064. Ficoll-Paque density gradient centrifugation was used to isolate peripheral blood mononuclear cells. Before DNA was extracted, CD4+ and CD8+ T cells were sorted using either FACS or magnetic beads.

Genomic DNA served as template for TCR beta VDJ combination and CDR3 sequence profiling. TCR repertoire sequencing was run on an Illumina HiSeq 2000. In the paper's pipeline: TRBV/TRBJ rearrangement plots, CDR3 size and DJ length profiles, and Simpson's diversity index were used to assess repertoires. The most abundant DNA sequence in the deep sequencing data was defined as the immunodominant clone. CDR3 amino acid sequences were screened for sharing across subjects and compared with published repertoires and the VDJdb database. The raw public reads went through TCRdb reprocessing: fastp at Q25, MiXCR clone calling, in-frame beta chains kept. Rows with one shared CDR3 protein collapse into an entry with the most common genes and DNA. The V and J calls were not made by the authors but by TCRdb's processing. This sample has roughly 80,000 distinct CDR3 sequences in its table, and 70% of those were observed once. The ten biggest clones cover approximately 78% of the sample.

V gives up 8 bases and J gives up 5 bases, and the segment between their germline ends measures 12 bases. From cysteine to phenylalanine, the CDR3 is 13 amino acids long. Only the CDR3 portion is preserved as DNA: 39 bases, with reading frame beginning at the first base. CDR1 is given as KGHDR and CDR2 as SFDVKD, both from the germline V gene. These data are taken from a study of CD8+CD57+ T cells in acquired aplastic anemia (dated 2018 in TCRdb). As for the study more broadly: Extracted DNA from sorted CD4+ and CD8+ cells averaged 3.2 ug, ranging from roughly 0.2 to 30 ug. CD8+CD57+ expansion was defined as frequency above the mean frequency observed in healthy subjects. The research as a whole found: Although 25 to 30 CD8+ CDR3 sequences were shared by patients and controls, these sequences appeared highly expressed in patients and within the immunodominant clones of patients. CD8+ Simpson's diversity did not differ significantly between patients and healthy controls (P=0.060).

This receptor chain uses TRBV24-1 and TRBJ1-5, and TRBD1 may be the D gene, going by 5 matching bases. The sequencing input was sorted CD4+, CD8+, or CD8+CD57+ T cells (not recorded which) from PBMCs. This receptor was identified in a human donor with aplastic anemia. The encoded CDR3 is CATTDRGDQPQHF. The DNA sequence is as follows: TGTGCCACCACCGACCGAGGGGATCAGCCCCAGCATTTT.